What follows are 31 T cell receptor beta chains derived from one specimen sequenced in a study of cytomegalovirus exposure and HLA in healthy donors. The primer mix had 60 Vbeta and 13 Jbeta primers. Using immunoSEQ multiplex PCR, the repertoire was profiled, and TCRdb retains in-frame clones only, with some absent. The table shows 150,000 to 180,000 clones, with 80% occurring only once. The sample comprised PBMCs. Every receptor here comes from a man younger than 40 in good health and CMV-seropositive.

The chain has TRBV4-1 and TRBJ2-1, with a weak D call TRBD1 (5 bases). The CDR3 length is 14 residues. V lost 1 base and J lost 8, with 12 bases in between. Germline V lookup: CDR1 MGHRA, CDR2 YSYEKL. Here the CDR3 reads CASSQVAQGYEQFF. The CDR3 region has the DNA TGCGCCAGCAGCCAAGTTGCGCAGGGTTATGAGCAGTTCTTC.

The chain is built from TRBV29-1 and TRBJ2-3; TRBD2 aligns across 14 bases. The J segment lost 3 bases and the V segment lost 7 bases, leaving 3 bases of the junction unmatched. The germline V gene has CDR1 SQVTM and CDR2 ANQGSEA. CDR3 length: 14 residues. The CDR3 is CSAGLAGVTDTQYF. The CDR3 coding sequence is TGCAGCGCGGGACTAGCGGGAGTGACAGATACGCAGTATTTT.

The J gene is TRBJ2-7, the V gene TRBV7-9; 7 positions match TRBD1. The J segment lost 6 bases and the V segment lost 1 base, leaving 12 bases of the junction unmatched. Germline values: CDR1 SEHNR, CDR2 FQNEAQ (reference sequence). This CDR3 has 16 amino acids. The CDR3 DNA reads as TGTGCCAGCAGCTTAGTGCGGTCAGGGGGACCTTCCGAGCAGTACTTC. This sequence encodes CASSLVRSGGPSEQYF.

The chain is built from TRBV7-9 and TRBJ2-3; D is undetermined. The CDR3 length is 16 residues. The germline CDR1 and CDR2 sequences are SEHNR and FQNEAQ (reference sequence). The ends were cut back, 2 bases at V and 2 bases at J, with 14 bases in the middle. The CDR3, as DNA: TGTGCCAGCAGCTTAATTTTGGCACCAGTCACAGATACGCAGTATTTT. Translated: CASSLILAPVTDTQYF.

The chain recombines TRBV5-1 with TRBJ2-7, with 11 bases matching TRBD1. The J segment lost 4 bases and the V segment lost 0 bases, leaving 9 bases of the junction unmatched. There are 17 residues in the CDR3. Germline values: CDR1 SGHRS, CDR2 YFSETQ. In DNA, the CDR3 is TGCGCCAGCAGCTTGGTTCCCGGGACAGGGGGTCGGTACGAGCAGTACTTC. This sequence encodes CASSLVPGTGGRYEQYF.

The rearrangement joins TRBV10-3 to TRBJ2-7, with 7 positions matching TRBD2. V was pared by 4 bases and J by 1 base, with 7 bases of the junction left unmatched. The V gene's germline CDR1 is ENHRY and CDR2 SYGVKD. The length of the CDR3 is 15 residues. CDR3 DNA sequence: TGTGCCATCAGTGCGGGGCTAGCGGAATCCTACGAGCAGTACTTC. Its protein product is CAISAGLAESYEQYF.

The rearrangement joins TRBV9 to TRBJ2-3, with 7 bases fitting TRBD2. The CDR3 contains 17 residues. Germline loops: CDR1 SGDLS, CDR2 YYNGEE. V trimming: 0 bases; J trimming: 2 bases; junction bases outside the gene matches: 9. The DNA of the CDR3 is TGTGCCAGCAGCGTAGCTGGTACTAGCGAGTACACAGATACGCAGTATTTT. Protein: CASSVAGTSEYTDTQYF.

The chain joins TRBV7-9 to TRBJ1-6; D call uncertain. The CDR3 is made up of 14 amino acids. V was shortened by 6 bases and J by 0 bases, with 6 bases between the two germline ends. CDR1 and CDR2 (germline): SEHNR, FQNEAQ (reference sequence). As DNA, the CDR3 is TGTGCCAGCAGTTGGAGCTCCTATAATTCACCCCTCCACTTT. Translated, it gives CASSWSSYNSPLHF.

This clone was detected only once. The chain joins TRBV27 to TRBJ1-5; D is possibly TRBD1 (5 bases). This CDR3 region has 14 residues. Trimming left V 3 bases short and J 6 bases short, with 12 bases between. Germline CDR1 and CDR2: MNHEY and SMNVEV (reference sequence). CDR3 nucleotide sequence: TGTGCCAGCAGTTTCGTAGGGGCAGGTCAGCCCCAGCATTTT. It specifies CASSFVGAGQPQHF.

The chain carries TRBV30 and TRBJ1-5, with D tentatively TRBD1 (6 bases). This CDR3 comprises 13 residues. V lost 7 bases and J lost 7, with 17 bases in between. Germline lookup yields CDR1 GTSNPN and CDR2 SVGIG (reference sequence). CDR3 bases: TGTGCCTCCTCGGACCGGGGGGGCCAGCCCCAGCATTTT. This codes for CASSDRGGQPQHF.

The gene calls are TRBV7-3 and TRBJ2-3, with TRBD2 identical over 7 bases. CDR3 length equals 15 residues. Germline V gene data show CDR1 as SGHTA and CDR2 as FQGTGA. The V segment lost 2 bases and the J segment 1 base; nucleotides outside the gene matches: 3. As DNA, the CDR3 is TGTGCCAGCAGCTTACTCGCGGGAGGCACAGATACGCAGTATTTT. Residues: CASSLLAGGTDTQYF.

CDR3 sequence: CAKPGQGLATNEKLFF. In nucleotides, the CDR3 is TGTGCCAAACCGGGACAGGGACTAGCAACTAATGAAAAACTGTTTTTT. The V call is TRBV6-4, the J call TRBJ1-4; TRBD1 agrees at 9 bases. The germline V gene has CDR1 MRHNA and CDR2 SNTAGT. Trimming took 10 bases from V and 0 from J; bases not matched to a gene: 9. The CDR3 has 16 residues.

This clone appeared once. The genes are TRBV6-1 and TRBJ2-4; D is unclear. CDR3 length: 15 amino acids. Looked up from germline, CDR1 is MNHNS and CDR2 is SASEGT. The V end lost 3 bases, the J end lost 0 bases, and 9 bases lay between the germline ends. CDR3: CASSDTALAKNIQYF. The CDR3 DNA follows: TGTGCCAGCAGTGACACAGCCTTAGCCAAAAACATTCAGTACTTC.

This clone was picked up one time. This chain uses TRBV18 with TRBJ1-1, with 8 nucleotides matching TRBD1. The CDR3 consists of 15 residues. Germline CDR1 KGHSH, CDR2 LQKENI. V shed 6 bases, J shed 1 base, and the junction held 7 bases outside the gene matches. The CDR3 sequence: CASSQTGTGNTEAFF. The CDR3 DNA reads as TGTGCCAGCTCGCAAACCGGGACAGGGAACACTGAAGCTTTCTTT.

The chain uses TRBV28 and TRBJ1-4, with 11 nucleotides matching TRBD1. CDR1 is MDHEN, CDR2 SYDVKM, per germline. J was trimmed by 6 bases and V by 6 bases; bases with no gene match: 6. The CDR3 is made up of 15 amino acids. CDR3 region: CASSPGTGGYEKLFF. In nucleotides, the CDR3 is TGTGCCAGCAGCCCGGGGACAGGGGGGTATGAAAAACTGTTTTTT. Full variable domain (remainder filled in from reference TRBV28 and TRBJ1-4): DVKVTQSSRYLVKRTGEKVFLECVQDMDHENMFWYRQDPGLGLRLIYFSYDVKMKEKGDIPEGYSVSREKKERFSLILESASTNQTSMYLCASSPGTGGYEKLFFGSGTQLSVL.

The chain couples TRBV28 to TRBJ2-3, with D perhaps matching TRBD1 (6 bases). Trimming shortened V by 5 bases and J by 4 bases, and 13 bases separated the two germline ends. The CDR3 spans 14 residues. Germline-derived CDR1 and CDR2 are MDHEN and SYDVKM. CDR3 loop: CASSPRTEADTQYF. The DNA for the CDR3 is TGTGCCAGCAGTCCCCGGACAGAAGCAGATACGCAGTATTTT.

In its sample, this clone was seen once. The chain couples TRBV6-1 to TRBJ1-5; TRBD1 agrees at 7 bases. Germline V gene data show CDR1 as MNHNS and CDR2 as SASEGT. Losses at the gene ends were 5 bases for V and 5 bases for J; bases not matched to a gene: 6. The CDR3 is 14 amino acids. The CDR3 sequence is CASSSGGFDQPQHF. Here the CDR3 DNA reads TGTGCCAGCAGTTCAGGGGGATTTGATCAGCCCCAGCATTTT.

The DNA for the CDR3 is TGTGCCAGCAGCTCCAGGGGTGGATATGGCTACACCTTC. It codes for CASSSRGGYGYTF. J is TRBJ1-2 and V is TRBV27; D is perhaps TRBD1 (6 bases). This CDR3 has 13 residues. V dropped 6 bases and J dropped 5 bases, with 13 bases sitting between them. Germline V gives CDR1 MNHEY, CDR2 SMNVEV (reference sequence).

The chain couples TRBV7-2 to TRBJ2-7; 10 bases line up with TRBD2. CDR3 length: 15 residues. V was pared by 4 bases and J by 1 base, with 4 bases of the junction left unmatched. The germline CDR1 and CDR2 sequences are SGHTA and FQGNSA. CDR3 DNA: TGTGCCAGCAGCTCGGGACTAGCGTATTCCTACGAGCAGTACTTC. As protein: CASSSGLAYSYEQYF.

The chain employs TRBV10-2 and TRBJ1-4; 11 nucleotides match TRBD1. Germline assignment: CDR1 WSHSY and CDR2 SAAADI. J lost 5 bases, V lost 0 bases, and 2 bases had no gene match. CDR3 length: 16 residues. CDR3 in amino acids: CASSESGDRGNEKLFF. Written as DNA, the CDR3 is TGCGCCAGCAGTGAGTCGGGGGACAGGGGGAATGAAAAACTGTTTTTT.

In DNA, the CDR3 is TGTGCCTGCCAGAGGGACTACGAGCAGTACTTC. As protein: CACQRDYEQYF. The rearrangement links TRBV28 to TRBJ2-7, with a tentative D call TRBD2 (5 bases). Germline lookup yields CDR1 MDHEN and CDR2 SYDVKM. The CDR3 covers 11 residues. Trimming cost V 11 bases and J 3 bases, with 11 bases left between them.

In the case of this clone: At one of its ends the junction is not consistent with the germline gene, which may arise from a read error. The rearrangement uses TRBV20-1 and TRBJ1-2; TRBD1 agrees at 7 bases. The CDR3 is made up of 11 amino acids. Per germline, CDR1 DFQATT and CDR2 SNEGSKA (reference sequence). This chain's CDR3 is CSARIGQVGSF. The CDR3 DNA follows: TGCAGTGCTAGAATCGGACAGGTTGGATCCTTC.

This chain connects TRBV28 to TRBJ1-5; 7 bases map to TRBD1. Germline values: CDR1 MDHEN, CDR2 SYDVKM. The ends lost 7 bases at V and 5 bases at J; junction bases unmatched: 11. CDR3 length: 15 residues. The CDR3 DNA reads TGTGCCAGCAAGCGACAGGGTTTTCTAGATCAGCCCCAGCATTTT. Protein: CASKRQGFLDQPQHF.

The rearrangement joins TRBV19 to TRBJ1-5; D is unclear. This CDR3 has 13 residues. Germline CDR1 is LNHDA and CDR2 is SQIVND (reference sequence). Trimming cost V 4 bases and J 9 bases, with 13 bases left between them. DNA for the CDR3: TGTGCCAGTAGTAGCCCAATCGGGTGGCCCCAGCATTTT. Residues: CASSSPIGWPQHF.

The gene calls are TRBV5-4 and TRBJ2-5; possibly TRBD1 for D (5 bases). The germline CDR1 and CDR2 sequences are SGHNT and YYREEE (reference sequence). This CDR3 region has 13 residues. Trimming pared 0 bases from V and 3 bases from J, leaving 6 bases between. The CDR3 region is CASSLAREETQYF. DNA of the CDR3: TGTGCCAGCAGCTTGGCCAGGGAAGAGACCCAGTACTTC.

The V and J genes are TRBV7-9 and TRBJ2-7, with 8 bases fitting TRBD2. The CDR3 spans 17 residues. Unmatched junction bases numbered 11, after V lost 0 bases and J lost 4 bases. In germline, CDR1 is SEHNR, CDR2 FQNEAQ (reference sequence). The CDR3, as DNA: TGTGCCAGCAGCTTAGCGGGGGCTAGCGGGTACACTTACGAGCAGTACTTC. Protein product: CASSLAGASGYTYEQYF.

The chain carries TRBV11-1 and TRBJ2-7; 9 bases fit TRBD2. The CDR3 extends over 15 amino acids. J lost 2 bases, V lost 4 bases, and 6 bases had no gene match. Looked up from germline, CDR1 is SGHAT and CDR2 is FQDESV (reference sequence). In nucleotides, the CDR3 is TGTGCCAGCAGCTCGACTAGCGGACGAACCTACGAGCAGTACTTC. This translates into CASSSTSGRTYEQYF.

This chain uses TRBV4-1 with TRBJ2-7; D not resolved. V was clipped by 0 bases and J by 2 bases, with 11 bases between them. The CDR3 has 15 residues. Per germline, CDR1 MGHRA and CDR2 YSYEKL. CDR3 in amino acids: CASSQELDTAYEQYF. CDR3 in DNA: TGCGCCAGCAGCCAAGAATTAGATACCGCCTACGAGCAGTACTTC.

The chain is built from TRBV7-9 and TRBJ1-5, with 7 positions matching TRBD1. The CDR3 covers 16 residues. The germline V gene encodes CDR1 SEHNR and CDR2 FQNEAQ (reference sequence). V lost 5 bases to trimming and J lost 6 bases; unmatched junction nucleotides: 13. CDR3 nucleotides: TGTGCCAGCAGCCGGGGGGGAACAGGGGAAAGTCAGCCCCAGCATTTT. Protein: CASSRGGTGESQPQHF. The whole variable domain, remainder taken from reference TRBV7-9 and TRBJ1-5, is DTGVSQNPRHKITKRGQNVTFRCDPISEHNRLYWYRQTLGQGPEFLTYFQNEAQLEKSRLLSDRFSAERPKGSFSTLEIQRTEQGDSAMYLCASSRGGTGESQPQHFGDGTRLSIL.

The CDR3 DNA is TGTGCCAGCTCTCGTCCCGGCACAGATACGCAGTATTTT. Protein: CASSRPGTDTQYF. The chain links TRBV7-2 to TRBJ2-3; D not resolved. Germline CDR1 SGHTA, CDR2 FQGNSA. CDR3 length: 13 amino acids. V was pared by 8 bases and J by 1 base, with 10 bases between.

This chain links TRBV28 with TRBJ2-7; 8 bases line up with TRBD2. V shed 6 bases and J 0 bases; nucleotides not matched to a gene: 4. Germline CDR1 and CDR2: MDHEN and SYDVKM. CDR3 length equals 14 residues. The CDR3 here is CASSNSGTSYEQYF. In DNA, the CDR3 is TGTGCCAGCAGCAATAGCGGGACCTCCTACGAGCAGTACTTC.